These 10 T cell receptor beta chains were sequenced from one sample in a study of identical twins' blood T cells. TCRdb fed the 5' RACE reads into MiXCR, producing one record per CDR3 protein. The sample lists fewer than 450,000 distinct CDR3 sequences, roughly 31% seen once, with around 5.6% in the top ten. Material: PBMCs. Every receptor here comes from a woman aged 18-49 years in good health.

In its sample, this clonotype was seen a few times. V gene TRBV19 combines with J gene TRBJ1-1; 8 bases match TRBD1. The length of the CDR3 is 13 residues. The germline V gene has CDR1 LNHDA and CDR2 SQIVND (reference sequence). V trimming: 5 bases; J trimming: 8 bases; junction bases outside the gene matches: 7. CDR3 residues: CASSPRQGYEAFF. The CDR3 bases are TGTGCCAGTAGTCCCCGACAGGGGTACGAAGCTTTCTTT.

This clonotype was detected ten times or more. The gene calls are TRBV29-1 and TRBJ2-1; 7 bases are a match to TRBD1. CDR3 length equals 16 residues. CDR1 is SQVTM, CDR2 ANQGSEA, per germline. J lost 5 bases, V lost 0 bases, and 10 bases had no gene match. The CDR3 region is CSVEDRPFGTDNEQFF. The CDR3 coding sequence is TGCAGCGTTGAAGATCGCCCGTTCGGGACAGACAATGAGCAGTTCTTC.

The chain uses TRBV6-2 or TRBV6-3 and TRBJ1-3, with a weak D call TRBD1 (6 bases). V gave up 8 bases and J gave up 0 bases, with 11 bases separating them. CDR3 length: 14 amino acids. CDR1 MNHEY and CDR2 SVGEGT come from the germline V gene. CDR3 sequence reads: CASWKTGSGNTIYF. The DNA for the CDR3 is TGTGCCAGCTGGAAGACAGGCTCTGGAAACACCATATATTTT.

The chain couples TRBV30 to TRBJ2-2; D perhaps matches TRBD2 (6 bases). Trimming removed 2 bases from V and 8 bases from J, with 9 bases in between. CDR3 length equals 12 residues. Looked up from germline, CDR1 is GTSNPN and CDR2 is SVGIG (reference sequence). CDR3 residues: CAWSLGGGELFF. In DNA form, the CDR3 reads TGTGCCTGGAGTCTTGGGGGGGGGGAGCTGTTTTTT.

V is TRBV2 and J is TRBJ1-2; the match to TRBD1 covers 8 bases. Germline-derived CDR1 and CDR2 are SNHLY and FYNNEI. CDR3 length: 13 amino acids. V was clipped by 6 bases and J by 6 bases; unmatched bases: 6. The CDR3 sequence: CASSVDRDDGYTF. In DNA form, the CDR3 reads TGTGCCAGCAGCGTGGACAGGGACGATGGCTACACCTTC.

In its sample, this clonotype was seen a few times. This sequence joins TRBV4-3 and TRBJ1-4, with TRBD1 matching over 9 bases. Germline values: CDR1 LGHNA, CDR2 YSLEER. V was clipped by 4 bases and J by 7 bases; unmatched bases: 19. The CDR3 contains 19 residues. For the CDR3, the DNA is TGCGCCAGCAGCCTCACGACCAGGTGGACAGGGGATGATAGTGAAAAACTGTTTTTT. This gives the protein CASSLTTRWTGDDSEKLFF.

This clonotype was seen a handful of times. The V gene is TRBV9, the J gene TRBJ2-1; a weak D match, TRBD1 (6 bases). This CDR3 region has 15 residues. V lost 4 bases and J 0 bases, leaving 11 bases between the germline ends. Germline-derived CDR1 and CDR2 are SGDLS and YYNGEE. This CDR3 is CASSREGDSYNEQFF. CDR3 nucleotides: TGTGCCAGCAGCCGCGAGGGGGACTCCTACAATGAGCAGTTCTTC.

This clonotype was seen many times. This chain connects TRBV5-6 to TRBJ1-5; no clear D. The CDR3 loop spans 13 amino acids. Germline values: CDR1 SGHDT, CDR2 YYEEEE. Trimming left V 1 base short and J 3 bases short, with 5 bases between. CDR3: CASSLWSNQPQHF. The CDR3 region has the DNA TGTGCCAGCAGCTTGTGGTCCAATCAGCCCCAGCATTTT.

This sequence joins TRBV18 and TRBJ1-1, with D uncertain. Trimming stripped 3 bases from V and 5 bases from J, with 10 bases between. This CDR3 has 13 residues. Germline assignment: CDR1 KGHSH and CDR2 LQKENI. CDR3 region: CASSPEESTEAFF. As DNA, the CDR3 is TGTGCCAGCTCACCGGAGGAGAGTACTGAAGCTTTCTTT.

A word on this clonotype: The junction does not match germline at one end; this may be a read error. The chain carries TRBV6-6 and TRBJ1-1; the D gene is possibly TRBD1 (5 bases). CDR1 is MNHNY, CDR2 SVGAGI, per germline (reference sequence). There are 10 residues in the CDR3. This CDR3 is CATRGAEAFF. Written as DNA, the CDR3 is TGCGCAACAAGAGGGGCTGAAGCTTTCTTT.